The rows below give T cell receptor beta chains drawn from one sample of a study of T cell changes during pregnancy in multiple sclerosis. Repertoires were generated with immunoSEQ multiplex PCR, while TCRdb's copy carries only in-frame clones and drops some. Here the sample spans more than 65,000 clones, about 88% being singletons. The specimen comprised peripheral blood, sampled before pregnancy. Receptors were obtained from a female donor with multiple sclerosis, enrolled in a pregnancy study. Each CDR3 is given with its conserved first and last residue. A D gene is named only where the DNA matches it firmly. The listing skips clone size in some rows; elsewhere it reads once, few, many or a size class.

DNA,CDR3,D,size,J,V
TGTGCCTGGAGGGTCCAGGAGGCCGAGCAGTACTTC,CAWRVQEAEQYF,.,.,TRBJ2-7,TRBV30
TGTGCCAGCAGCTTGGCGGCGGCTAACTATGGCTACACCTTC,CASSLAAANYGYTF,.,.,TRBJ1-2,TRBV5-6
TGTGCCAGCAGTCAGCGACAGGGAACTGAAAAACTGTTTTTT,CASSQRQGTEKLFF,TRBD1,.,TRBJ1-4,TRBV6-5
TGTGCCTGGCGAAGGGGTTCAGCCACGATTGAAGCTTTCTTT,CAWRRGSATIEAFF,.,.,TRBJ1-1,TRBV30
TGTGCCAGTAGGAAGTGGGGGGGAACTGAAGCTTTCTTT,CASRKWGGTEAFF,.,once,TRBJ1-1,TRBV6-6
TGTGCCAGCAGCTTAACTCAGGGGTTGGTGGGCTACACCTTC,CASSLTQGLVGYTF,.,.,TRBJ1-2,TRBV7-2
TGTGCCAGCAGTGAATACCCTAGCATGAACAATGAGCAGTTCTTC,CASSEYPSMNNEQFF,.,.,TRBJ2-1,TRBV6-1
TGTGCCAGCAGCTTAGCGGAAAGACAGGGAACCTTC,CASSLAERQGTF,TRBD1,few,TRBJ1-2,TRBV11-2
TGTGCCAGCAGCCCGCGGACTAGCGGGGGCTCAAGCTCCTACAATGAGCAGTTCTTC,CASSPRTSGGSSSYNEQFF,TRBD2,.,TRBJ2-1,TRBV13
TGTGCCAGCAGCTACAGACCGGGGAATCAGCCCCAGCATTTT,CASSYRPGNQPQHF,.,.,TRBJ1-5,TRBV7-2
TGTGCCAGCTCGCGGACTAGCGGGCAGCACGAGCAGTACTTC,CASSRTSGQHEQYF,TRBD2,.,TRBJ2-7,TRBV18
TGTGCCATCAGCGACGGACAGAACTATGGCTACACCTTC,CAISDGQNYGYTF,.,.,TRBJ1-2,TRBV10-3
TGTGCCAGCAGTTTAAGGGGACTAGCGGGGGGGCCGGGAGATACGCAGTATTTT,CASSLRGLAGGPGDTQYF,TRBD2,once,TRBJ2-3,TRBV27
TGCGCCAGCAGCTGGGGCCTGATCGGGTCTGGGGCCAACGTCCTGACTTTC,CASSWGLIGSGANVLTF,.,once,TRBJ2-6,TRBV5-1
TGCAGCGTTGAGGTTCGAGGGATGAACACTGAAGCTTTCTTT,CSVEVRGMNTEAFF,.,few,TRBJ1-1,TRBV29-1